This TCR beta chain is from a study of blood T cell repertoires in COVID-19. Background on the study: Whether acute or convalescent, the COVID-19 samples came from the United States, Italy and Spain. Nucleic acid was either cDNA or gDNA, and it came from T cells, B-cell-depleted T cells, or PBMCs.

Original data processing: Using reference gene primer amplification, nucleated cell counts were estimated. Method: immunoSEQ multiplex PCR; TCRdb's copy keeps in-frame clones and lacks some. V, J and clone size are those of that table, while D and trimming were read from the DNA. The sample yields 100,000 to 150,000 clones, 60% to 80% seen once. Trimming cost V 5 bases and J 3 bases; bases outside gene matches: 6. The CDR3 covers 14 residues. The germline V gene encodes CDR1 MDHEN and CDR2 SYDVKM. The chain combines TRBV28 with TRBJ1-2; 7 bases align to TRBD1. The clonotype was recovered from a man aged 55 to 69 with acute or convalescent COVID-19. Sequencing was done on a sample of peripheral blood. The CDR3 here is CASSPRTGYYGYTF. CDR3 sequence (DNA): TGTGCCAGCAGTCCTCGGACAGGATACTATGGCTACACCTTC.